A single T cell receptor (beta chain) is shown here with its context. This sample was included in a study of cytomegalovirus exposure and HLA in healthy donors. The PCR employed 60 Vbeta primers together with 13 Jbeta primers. Assay: immunoSEQ multiplex PCR; the TCRdb copy retains only in-frame clones and omits some. There are about 150,000 clones in the sample; approximately 71% occur only once, and 5% to 5.5% lies in the top ten. Sample: PBMCs. The receptor comes from a woman aged 18-35 years in good health and CMV-seropositive.

The CDR3 sequence: CASSLAGGTYEQYF. CDR3 coding DNA: TGTGCCAGCAGCTTAGCGGGGGGAACCTACGAGCAGTACTTC. The J gene is TRBJ2-5, the V gene TRBV7-9; possibly TRBD2 for D (6 bases). The DNA end favors TRBJ2-7, so the J call may be wrong. Germline-derived CDR1 and CDR2 are SEHNR and FQNEAQ (reference sequence). The CDR3 runs to 14 residues.